One and the same sample provided the 30 T cell receptor beta chains below, sequenced in a study of T cell repertoires in cytomegalovirus infection. Each CDR3 protein is one row after TCRdb ran MiXCR on the reads. The profile shows roughly 130,000 distinct CDR3 sequences, roughly 8.2% of them singletons. The material sequenced was PBMCs. Source of these receptors: a human donor in good health (CMV status not recorded). Some clones in this sample may be carry-over from other donors' samples.

This clonotype has a handful of counts. The chain carries TRBV4-1 and TRBJ2-3; TRBD1 matches 7 bases. The CDR3 loop spans 16 amino acids. Germline V lookup: CDR1 MGHRA, CDR2 YSYEKL. Trimming took 5 bases from V and 0 from J; bases not matched to a gene: 8. The CDR3 here is CASSGWTGPSTDTQYF. The CDR3 nucleotides read TGCGCCAGCAGCGGTTGGACAGGCCCTAGCACAGATACGCAGTATTTT.

This clonotype was seen ten or more times. The rearrangement joins TRBV7-8 to TRBJ1-2, with TRBD1 matching over 9 bases. The ends lost 4 bases at V and 2 bases at J; junction bases unmatched: 8. This CDR3 is built from 16 residues. Germline CDR1 is SGHVS and CDR2 is FQNEAQ. This CDR3 reads CASSSPGTGRNYGYTF. In DNA, the CDR3 is TGTGCCAGCAGCTCACCCGGGACAGGGAGGAACTATGGCTACACCTTC.

The chain is built from TRBV18 and TRBJ2-7; weak D call: TRBD1 (6 bases). Trimming removed 1 base from V and 0 bases from J, with 10 bases in between. The CDR3 has 15 residues. Germline V lookup: CDR1 KGHSH, CDR2 LQKENI. The CDR3 spells CASSPLRGLSYEQYF. The DNA of the CDR3 is TGTGCCAGCTCACCACTCAGGGGTCTCTCCTACGAGCAGTACTTC.

Many counts were recorded for this clonotype. In DNA, the CDR3 is TGTGCCAGCAGCTCCGGAACGTTTATCGACACCATATATTTT. Residues: CASSSGTFIDTIYF. The rearrangement joins TRBV5-6 to TRBJ1-3; D remains unclear. The V and J ends lost 3 bases and 8 bases respectively, with 15 bases between them. Per germline, CDR1 SGHDT and CDR2 YYEEEE. CDR3 length: 14 amino acids.

Many counts were recorded for this clonotype. This rearrangement joins TRBV20-1 to TRBJ2-1; TRBD1 agrees at 9 bases. Germline loops: CDR1 DFQATT, CDR2 SNEGSKA (reference sequence). V trimming: 0 bases; J trimming: 7 bases; junction bases outside the gene matches: 4. The CDR3 covers 14 residues. The DNA for the CDR3 is TGCAGTGCTAGAGATGGGACAGGGAGGAATGAGCAGTTCTTC. This encodes CSARDGTGRNEQFF.

Ten or more counts support this clonotype. The CDR3 here is CASREETGMGNQPQHF. CDR3 nucleotides: TGTGCCAGCAGAGAGGAGACAGGGATGGGAAATCAGCCCCAGCATTTT. The J gene is TRBJ1-5, the V gene TRBV28; 7 nucleotides agree with TRBD1. This CDR3 has 16 amino acids. V was clipped by 6 bases and J by 4 bases; unmatched bases: 12. CDR1 MDHEN and CDR2 SYDVKM come from the germline V gene.

In its sample, this clonotype was seen many times. This chain links TRBV7-8 with TRBJ2-4; the D is unclear. Germline loops: CDR1 SGHVS, CDR2 FQNEAQ. V was shortened by 5 bases and J by 1 base, with 12 bases between the two germline ends. The length of the CDR3 is 15 residues. The CDR3 sequence is CASSPARSAKNIQYF. CDR3 DNA: TGTGCCAGCAGCCCAGCACGGTCGGCCAAAAACATTCAGTACTTC.

This chain joins TRBV12-3 or TRBV12-4 and TRBJ2-2; 12 positions agree with TRBD1. With 8 bases clipped from V and 4 bases from J, the junction kept 2 bases outside the gene matches. This CDR3 comprises 14 residues. Written as DNA, the CDR3 is TGTGCCAGCTGGGACAGGGGGCGCACCGGGGAGCTGTTTTTT. It specifies CASWDRGRTGELFF.

This sequence joins TRBV29-1 and TRBJ2-7; tentative D call: TRBD2 (6 bases). The V and J ends lost 5 bases and 3 bases respectively, with 11 bases between them. The germline gives CDR1 SQVTM, CDR2 ANQGSEA. There are 12 residues in the CDR3. The CDR3 bases are TGCAGCGTTCGGGGGATCCTCTACGAGCAGTACTTC. Translation gives CSVRGILYEQYF.

In its sample, this clonotype was seen many times. The J gene is TRBJ1-1, the V gene TRBV28; 7 nucleotides match TRBD1. V was clipped by 8 bases and J by 10 bases; unmatched bases: 10. Germline CDR1 MDHEN, CDR2 SYDVKM. The CDR3 contains 12 residues. The CDR3 here is CASCIGGAGAFF. Here the CDR3 DNA reads TGTGCCAGCTGCATAGGGGGCGCGGGAGCTTTCTTT.

This clonotype was found many times. The J gene is TRBJ1-5, the V gene TRBV6-5; no clear D. The V gene's germline CDR1 is MNHEY and CDR2 SVGAGI. CDR3 size: 15 residues. V was shortened by 7 bases and J by 2 bases, with 15 bases between the two germline ends. CDR3 region: CASKSSPAGNQPQHF. CDR3 DNA sequence: TGTGCCAGCAAGTCTAGTCCGGCGGGCAATCAGCCCCAGCATTTT.

The chain employs TRBV6-4 and TRBJ1-5; possibly TRBD1 for D (5 bases). The CDR3 consists of 15 residues. V was clipped by 4 bases and J by 2 bases, with 12 bases between them. From germline, CDR1 is MRHNA and CDR2 SNTAGT. The DNA of the CDR3 is TGTGCCAGCAGTGCTGATGGCAGGGGCAATCAGCCCCAGCATTTT. Its protein product is CASSADGRGNQPQHF.

This clonotype was observed at least ten times. The chain carries TRBV19 and TRBJ1-5, with TRBD1 identical over 8 bases. V trimming: 7 bases; J trimming: 2 bases; junction bases outside the gene matches: 7. Germline CDR1 is LNHDA and CDR2 is SQIVND (reference sequence). The CDR3 runs 15 residues. The CDR3: CASIDRGFGNQPQHF. CDR3 nucleotide sequence: TGTGCCAGTATAGACAGGGGTTTCGGCAATCAGCCCCAGCATTTT.

The table lists this clonotype with many counts. The chain combines TRBV7-9 with TRBJ2-3; TRBD2 aligns across 9 bases. Germline assignment: CDR1 SEHNR and CDR2 FQNEAQ (reference sequence). The V segment lost 5 bases and the J segment 1 base; nucleotides outside the gene matches: 4. The CDR3 sequence is 15 residues long. Here the CDR3 reads CASSLIAGGTDTQYF. As DNA, the CDR3 is TGTGCCAGCAGCCTCATAGCGGGGGGCACAGATACGCAGTATTTT.

The CDR3: CAIRGTGELFF. CDR3 bases: TGCGCCATTAGGGGGACCGGGGAGCTGTTTTTT. The rearrangement uses TRBV29-1 and TRBJ2-2, with a tentative D call TRBD1 (6 bases). CDR3 length: 11 amino acids. The germline V gene encodes CDR1 SQVTM and CDR2 ANQGSEA.

The gene calls are TRBV19 and TRBJ2-2; D is unclear. The CDR3 totals 14 residues. V lost 5 bases, J lost 0 bases, and 7 bases lay in between. Germline V gives CDR1 LNHDA, CDR2 SQIVND (reference sequence). CDR3 residues: CASSPRTNTGELFF. As DNA, the CDR3 is TGTGCCAGTAGTCCTCGCACGAACACCGGGGAGCTGTTTTTT.

This clonotype was seen ten or more times. This rearrangement joins TRBV18 to TRBJ1-1, with 8 bases aligning to TRBD1. Trimming took 5 bases from V and 2 from J; bases not matched to a gene: 4. Per germline, CDR1 KGHSH and CDR2 LQKENI. There are 14 residues in the CDR3. In DNA form, the CDR3 reads TGTGCCAGCTCATTGACAGGGGAAAACACTGAAGCTTTCTTT. This encodes CASSLTGENTEAFF.

This clonotype was counted at least ten times. The J gene is TRBJ2-1, the V gene TRBV14; D is possibly TRBD1 or TRBD2 (6 bases each). Germline values: CDR1 SGHDN, CDR2 FVKESK. The CDR3 is made up of 15 amino acids. The V end was cut by 4 bases, the J end by 3 bases, with 13 bases between. CDR3 sequence reads: CASSRGLGGYNEQFF. The CDR3, as DNA: TGTGCCAGCAGCCGGGGGCTCGGGGGCTACAATGAGCAGTTCTTC.

This clonotype came up a few times. This chain connects TRBV20-1 to TRBJ1-2; unclear D gene. This CDR3 is built from 13 residues. The V and J ends lost 0 bases and 2 bases respectively, with 7 bases between them. Per germline, CDR1 DFQATT and CDR2 SNEGSKA (reference sequence). CDR3 bases: TGCAGTGCTAGAGATCAACAGAACTATGGCTACACCTTC. Its protein is CSARDQQNYGYTF.

This clonotype was seen ten or more times. The chain couples TRBV3-1 to TRBJ1-2; no firm D call. Germline V CDR1 and CDR2: LGHDT, YNNKEL (reference sequence). This CDR3 comprises 16 residues. V was trimmed by 0 bases and J by 4 bases, leaving 15 bases between them. CDR3: CASSQDGEALLYGYTF. CDR3 DNA sequence: TGTGCCAGCAGCCAAGATGGAGAGGCCCTCCTCTATGGCTACACCTTC.

This clonotype was counted ten times or more. The CDR3 region has the DNA TGTGCCAGCAGTCTTTCAGAGTCCTACGAGCAGTACTTC. The encoded protein is CASSLSESYEQYF. The V call is TRBV12-3 or TRBV12-4, the J call TRBJ2-7; D uncertain. This CDR3 is built from 13 residues. Deletions cut 5 bases from V and 1 base from J, with 9 bases between.

As to this clonotype: This CDR3 is missing its conserved last phenylalanine or tryptophan, likely due to a read error. The V call is TRBV2, the J call TRBJ2-5, with D perhaps TRBD2 (6 bases). The CDR3 sequence is 12 residues long. The germline V and J ends were trimmed by 8 bases and 3 bases, with 10 bases remaining between them. Germline V gene sequence: CDR1 SNHLY, CDR2 FYNNEI. The DNA for the CDR3 is TGTGCCAGCGGGGGGTCAGAAGAGACCCAGTACTTA. Translation gives CASGGSEETQYL.

There are many counts of this clonotype. This sequence joins TRBV9 and TRBJ1-2, with D maybe TRBD1 (6 bases). The germline V gene has CDR1 SGDLS and CDR2 YYNGEE. Trimming removed 0 bases from V and 0 bases from J, with 15 bases in between. This CDR3 spans 17 amino acids. CDR3 amino acids: CASSVEDRPFTNYGYTF. CDR3 in DNA: TGTGCCAGCAGCGTAGAGGACAGACCCTTCACTAACTATGGCTACACCTTC.

This clonotype occurred many times. This chain uses TRBV20-1 with TRBJ1-4; D is unresolved. CDR1 and CDR2 (germline): DFQATT, SNEGSKA (reference sequence). V was clipped by 6 bases and J by 3 bases, with 17 bases between them. The CDR3 sequence is 15 residues long. CDR3 protein: CSAPVAGSANEKLFF. In DNA, the CDR3 is TGCAGTGCCCCCGTAGCCGGCAGCGCTAATGAAAAACTGTTTTTT.

In its sample, this clonotype was seen many times. The chain employs TRBV7-2 and TRBJ2-5, with D unresolved. CDR1 and CDR2 (germline): SGHTA, FQGNSA. The length of the CDR3 is 15 residues. Trimming took off 1 base at V and 2 bases at J, with 11 bases between the two ends. The CDR3 DNA reads TGTGCCAGCAGCTTAGGATTAGGCTTACAAGAGACCCAGTACTTC. It specifies CASSLGLGLQETQYF.

This clonotype was seen at least ten times. The V gene is TRBV6-2 or TRBV6-3, the J gene TRBJ2-7; 7 bases line up with TRBD1. The J segment lost 0 bases and the V segment lost 4 bases, leaving 6 bases of the junction unmatched. Germline CDR1 and CDR2: MNHEY and SVGEGT. This CDR3 comprises 15 residues. CDR3 in DNA: TGTGCCAGCAGTTTACAGTGGGACAGCTCCTACGAGCAGTACTTC. It codes for CASSLQWDSSYEQYF.

There are a few counts of this clonotype. The J gene is TRBJ1-2, the V gene TRBV20-1; D gene unclear. Germline CDR1 and CDR2: DFQATT and SNEGSKA (reference sequence). This CDR3 region has 14 residues. The germline V and J ends were trimmed by 0 bases and 2 bases, with 10 bases remaining between them. CDR3 region: CSAREAGRNYGYTF. The CDR3 region has the DNA TGCAGTGCTAGAGAGGCGGGGAGGAACTATGGCTACACCTTC.

In its sample, this clonotype was seen many times. V usage is TRBV28 and J usage is TRBJ2-7; D is ambiguous. Germline CDR1 and CDR2: MDHEN and SYDVKM. The CDR3 totals 15 residues. The V end lost 8 bases, the J end lost 1 base, and 18 bases lay between the germline ends. CDR3 region: CASETGSKGSYEQYF. The CDR3 DNA follows: TGTGCCAGCGAGACCGGGTCCAAAGGGTCCTACGAGCAGTACTTC.

CDR3 in amino acids: CASSRTRYTF. Here the CDR3 DNA reads TGTGCCAGCAGCCGGACCCGGTACACCTTC. The chain carries TRBV28 and TRBJ1-2; D is unresolved. The V and J ends lost 6 bases and 11 bases respectively, with 10 bases between them. This CDR3 has 10 residues. Germline CDR1 is MDHEN and CDR2 is SYDVKM.

The CDR3 DNA reads as TGTGCCAGCAGTTATACAGGGGTCGGGGCCAACGTCCTGACTTTC. Translating it yields CASSYTGVGANVLTF. V gene TRBV7-9 combines with J gene TRBJ2-6; 7 nucleotides match TRBD1. The CDR3 runs 15 residues. The germline CDR1 and CDR2 sequences are SEHNR and FQNEAQ (reference sequence). V was clipped by 6 bases and J by 4 bases; unmatched bases: 6.